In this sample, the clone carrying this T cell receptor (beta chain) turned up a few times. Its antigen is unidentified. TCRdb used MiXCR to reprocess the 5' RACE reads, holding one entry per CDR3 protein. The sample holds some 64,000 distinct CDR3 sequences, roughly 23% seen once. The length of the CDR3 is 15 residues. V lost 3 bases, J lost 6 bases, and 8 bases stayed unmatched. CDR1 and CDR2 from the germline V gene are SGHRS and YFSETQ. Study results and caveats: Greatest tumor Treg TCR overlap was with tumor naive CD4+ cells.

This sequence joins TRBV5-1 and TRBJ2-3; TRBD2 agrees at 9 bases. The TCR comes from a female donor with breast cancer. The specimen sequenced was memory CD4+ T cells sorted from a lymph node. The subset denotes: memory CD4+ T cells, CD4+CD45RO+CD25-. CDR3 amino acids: CASSYAGGPSDTQYF. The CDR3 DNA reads TGCGCCAGCAGCTATGCGGGAGGGCCGTCGGATACGCAGTATTTT.